Listed below are T cell receptor beta chains from one sample, sequenced in a study of human thymus T cells. Only in-frame clones appear in the TCRdb table, and some are missing; sequencing was by immunoSEQ multiplex PCR. This sample has roughly 120,000 clones, with around 94% found just once. The sequenced sample was thymus tissue. The receptor source for this set is a boy less than two years old with a congenital heart defect but otherwise immunologically healthy. CDR3s include the opening cysteine and the closing phenylalanine or tryptophan. A D gene is named only where the DNA matches it firmly. A clone size is listed for some rows: how often the clone was seen (once, few, many), or a class if it is expanded.

V gene	clone size	D gene	J gene	CDR3 DNA	CDR3 protein
TRBV21-1	-	-	TRBJ2-3	TGTGCCAGCAGCAAGGGACGGGAGAGAATATCAGATACGCAGTATTTT	CASSKGRERISDTQYF
TRBV5-6	-	-	TRBJ1-2	TGTGCCAGCAGCTTGTTGGGCAGGGAAGGCTATGGCTACACCTTC	CASSLLGREGYGYTF
TRBV11-3	-	-	TRBJ2-7	TGTGCCAGCAGCTTAATAGGGCCTGCCTACGAGCAGTACTTC	CASSLIGPAYEQYF
TRBV4-1	-	TRBD2	TRBJ2-7	TGCGCCAGCAGCCAAATAACCCCCGGGACTAGCCGAGATTCCTACGAGCAGTACTTC	CASSQITPGTSRDSYEQYF
TRBV4-1	-	TRBD2	TRBJ2-5	TGCGCCAGCAGCCAAGAAGCTTTCAGGTTCCCTAGCGGGGGAATGGAGACCCAGTACTTC	CASSQEAFRFPSGGMETQYF
TRBV10-3	-	-	TRBJ2-2	TGTGCCATCCGGGGCCCGGGCACCGGGGAGCTGTTTTTT	CAIRGPGTGELFF
TRBV7-2	-	-	TRBJ1-4	TGTGCCAGCAGCTTATTCTCCCAGGGGCGCCCTTTGAAACTGTTTTTT	CASSLFSQGRPLKLFF
TRBV19	-	-	TRBJ1-1	TGTGCCAGTAGTATAGAACAGGGCACTGAAGCTTTCTTT	CASSIEQGTEAFF
TRBV19	once	-	TRBJ2-7	TGTGCCAGTAGTACAATACCGGGCTCCTACGAGCAGTACTTC	CASSTIPGSYEQYF
TRBV4-2	-	-	TRBJ1-2	TGTGCCAGCAGCCAAGATTGGGCAAAGGAATACTATGGCTACACCTTC	CASSQDWAKEYYGYTF
TRBV5-8	-	TRBD1	TRBJ2-7	TGTGCCAGCACCGTCCCTGGACAGGGTTCCTACGAGCAGTACTTC	CASTVPGQGSYEQYF
TRBV9	-	-	TRBJ2-5	TGTGCCAGCAGCAAGGACGGGCTAAAAGAGACCCAGTACTTC	CASSKDGLKETQYF
TRBV7-8	-	-	TRBJ1-6	TGTGCCAGCAGCTTAGCGCTGCGCGGCCAAAAGTCGTGGAATTCACCCCTCCACTTT	CASSLALRGQKSWNSPLHF
TRBV7-9	-	-	TRBJ2-7	TGTGCCAGCAGCTTAGCGAAGAGACCAGGCTCCTACGAGCAGTACTTC	CASSLAKRPGSYEQYF
TRBV2	-	-	TRBJ2-7	TGTGCCAGCAGTGAAACTACCTACGAGCAGTACTTC	CASSETTYEQYF
TRBV7-2	-	-	TRBJ2-3	TGTGCCAGCAGCTTACTAGGTCCCACAGATACGCAGTATTTT	CASSLLGPTDTQYF
TRBV4-3	-	-	TRBJ1-1	TGCGCCAGCAGCCCCGGGAAAGCCCGTATAGCTTTCTTT	CASSPGKARIAFF
TRBV4-2	-	-	TRBJ2-5	TGTGCCAGCAGCCACAACCGGGGGGCGAGTATGTGGGGGGAGACCCAGTACTTC	CASSHNRGASMWGETQYF
TRBV5-6	-	-	TRBJ2-7	TGTGCCAGCAGGGACACGGGGGCGGGGGAGCAGTACTTC	CASRDTGAGEQYF
TRBV28	once	-	TRBJ1-5	TGTGCCAGCAGTCCGGGCGACGGTTTTCATAGCAATCAGCCCCAGCATTTT	CASSPGDGFHSNQPQHF
TRBV19	-	TRBD2	TRBJ2-1	TGTGCCAGTAGTTCAATAGCGGGGGGGCAAAACAATGAGCAGTTCTTC	CASSSIAGGQNNEQFF
TRBV4-1	-	-	TRBJ2-1	TGCGCCAGCAGCCAGGAACCCTACAATGAGCAGTTCTTC	CASSQEPYNEQFF
TRBV30	-	-	TRBJ2-7	TGTGCCTGGAAGAAGGTGGGAGCCCACGAGCAGTACTTC	CAWKKVGAHEQYF
TRBV4-1	-	-	TRBJ2-7	TGCGCCAGCAGCCAAATCCCGGGATTAGGGATGCCCTACGAGCAGTACTTC	CASSQIPGLGMPYEQYF
TRBV7-2	few	-	TRBJ1-6	TGTGCCAGCAGCCTGACGACGAATTCACCCCTCCACTTT	CASSLTTNSPLHF
TRBV19	-	TRBD1	TRBJ1-5	TGTGCCAGTAGTACCCTGACCTGGGACAGTTATAGCAATCAGCCCCAGCATTTT	CASSTLTWDSYSNQPQHF
TRBV5-1	once	-	TRBJ1-4	TGCGCCAGCAGCTTGGAGGGACCAGAAAAACTGTTTTTT	CASSLEGPEKLFF
TRBV6-6	-	TRBD2	TRBJ2-3	TGTGCCAGCAGTTACGCACCTCCTAGCGGGGCAGATACGCAGTATTTT	CASSYAPPSGADTQYF
TRBV7-9	-	-	TRBJ2-1	TGTGCCAGCAGCTTACCCCGGGACCCAATGGGAGCAGAGCAGTTCTTC	CASSLPRDPMGAEQFF
TRBV6-1	-	-	TRBJ1-2	TGTGCCAGCAGGGCCACAGGGTTCTATGGCTACACCTTC	CASRATGFYGYTF
TRBV25-1	-	TRBD1	TRBJ1-6	TGTGCCAGCTCCTACAGGGGGCCGAATTCACCCCTCCACTTT	CASSYRGPNSPLHF
TRBV5-6	-	TRBD2	TRBJ2-3	TGTGCCAGCAGCTCCTTACTAGCGGGACGAAGTAGCACAGATACGCAGTATTTT	CASSSLLAGRSSTDTQYF
TRBV6-1	-	-	TRBJ2-5	TGTGCCAGCAGTAGGGGGTTGGGGCGGGGAGAGACCCAGTACTTC	CASSRGLGRGETQYF
TRBV30	once	TRBD1	TRBJ1-6	TGTGCCTGGAGTTTCAGGGGGACTAATTCACCCCTCCACTTT	CAWSFRGTNSPLHF
TRBV14	-	-	TRBJ2-3	TGTGCCAGCAGCCAAATCGGGACCCGCGACGATACGCAGTATTTT	CASSQIGTRDDTQYF
TRBV7-9	-	-	TRBJ2-3	TGTGCCAGCACCTACCGATCAGATACGCAGTATTTT	CASTYRSDTQYF
TRBV23-1	-	TRBD2	TRBJ2-7	TGCGCCCCCCCAGGAGCGGGGGGTTTCGACGAGCAGTACTTC	CAPPGAGGFDEQYF
TRBV29-1	few	-	TRBJ1-2	TGCAGCGTTGAAGGGCCTGGCTACACCTTC	CSVEGPGYTF
TRBV7-2	-	-	TRBJ1-5	TGTGCCAGCAGTTGGGGGTTGGGGTGGAATCAGCCCCAGCATTTT	CASSWGLGWNQPQHF
TRBV5-1	-	-	TRBJ2-1	TGCGCCAGCAGCCTGCAGGATGAGCAGTTCTTC	CASSLQDEQFF
TRBV4-3	-	TRBD1	TRBJ1-3	TGCGCCAGCAGCCAAGAGCCGAGACAGGGTGCTGGAAACACCATATATTTT	CASSQEPRQGAGNTIYF
TRBV4-3	-	-	TRBJ1-3	TGCGCCAGCAGCCATCGCCTCAAGGACACCATATATTTT	CASSHRLKDTIYF
TRBV5-5	-	-	TRBJ2-1	TGTGCCAGCAGCTTGGATTCCCAGGGCCAGCAGTTCTTC	CASSLDSQGQQFF
TRBV4-2	-	-	TRBJ1-6	TGTGCCAGCAGCCAAGAAGACACAAGCCCCACTCATTCCGGTTCACCCCTCCACTTT	CASSQEDTSPTHSGSPLHF
TRBV7-2	-	-	TRBJ2-5	TGTGCCAGCAGCCAGCACCCCCAAGAGACCCAGTACTTC	CASSQHPQETQYF
TRBV4-1	-	-	TRBJ2-2	TGCGCCAGCAGCCAGGAAGATGGGATCATAGCTGGGAACACCGGGGAGCTGTTTTTT	CASSQEDGIIAGNTGELFF
TRBV19	-	-	TRBJ1-2	TGTGCCAGTAGTATAGAAGAACAGGAGTATGGCTACACCTTC	CASSIEEQEYGYTF